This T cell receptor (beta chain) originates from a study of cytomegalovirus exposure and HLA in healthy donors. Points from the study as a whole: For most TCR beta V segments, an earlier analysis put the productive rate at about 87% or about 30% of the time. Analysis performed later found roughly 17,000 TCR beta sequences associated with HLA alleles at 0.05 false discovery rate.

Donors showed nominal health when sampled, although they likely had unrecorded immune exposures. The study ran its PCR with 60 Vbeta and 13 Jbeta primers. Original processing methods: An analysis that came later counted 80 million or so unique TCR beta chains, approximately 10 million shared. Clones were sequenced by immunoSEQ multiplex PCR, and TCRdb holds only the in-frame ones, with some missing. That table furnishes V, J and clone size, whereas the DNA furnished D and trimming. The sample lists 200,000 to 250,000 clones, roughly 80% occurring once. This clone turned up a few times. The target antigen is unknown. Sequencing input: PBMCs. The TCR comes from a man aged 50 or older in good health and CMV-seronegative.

CDR3 region: CASRRVMNTEAFF. Written as DNA, the CDR3 is TGTGCCAGCAGACGAGTGATGAACACTGAAGCTTTCTTT. V and J are TRBV6-1 and TRBJ1-1; D gene ambiguous. V lost 6 bases to trimming and J lost 0 bases, with 8 bases between them. The germline gives CDR1 MNHNS, CDR2 SASEGT. The CDR3 has 13 amino acids.